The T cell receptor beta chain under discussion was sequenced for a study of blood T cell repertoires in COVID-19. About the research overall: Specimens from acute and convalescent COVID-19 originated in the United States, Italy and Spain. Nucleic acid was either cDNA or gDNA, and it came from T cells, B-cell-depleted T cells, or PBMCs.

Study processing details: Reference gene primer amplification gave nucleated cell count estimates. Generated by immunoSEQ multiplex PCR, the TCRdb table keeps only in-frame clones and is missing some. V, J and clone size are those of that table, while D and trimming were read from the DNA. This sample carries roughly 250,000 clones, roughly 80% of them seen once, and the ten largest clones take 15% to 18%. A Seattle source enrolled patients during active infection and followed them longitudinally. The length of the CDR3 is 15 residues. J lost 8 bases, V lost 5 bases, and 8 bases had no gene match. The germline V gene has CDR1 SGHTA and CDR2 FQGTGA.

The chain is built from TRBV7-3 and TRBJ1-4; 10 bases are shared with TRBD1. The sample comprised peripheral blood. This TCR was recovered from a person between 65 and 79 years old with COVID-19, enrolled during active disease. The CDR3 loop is CASSAAGTGEEKLFF. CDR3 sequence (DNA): TGTGCCAGCAGCGCCGCCGGGACAGGGGAGGAAAAACTGTTTTTT.